This T cell receptor beta chain was obtained from a study of cytomegalovirus exposure and HLA in healthy donors. Study outcomes and limitations: Most TCR sequences were seen very rarely across donors, but some public TCRs occurred in many. Cytomegalovirus status, reportedly, was diagnosed with high specificity and sensitivity by the classifier.

PCR involved 60 Vbeta and 13 Jbeta primers. Profiling relied on immunoSEQ multiplex PCR, and the TCRdb table lists in-frame clones only, not all of them. The sample carries roughly 76,000 clones, 79% recorded once. On this clone: Its antigen is currently unknown.

Trimming took off 1 base at V and 3 bases at J, with 19 bases between the two ends. CDR1 and CDR2 (germline): MNHEY, SMNVEV (reference sequence). This CDR3 spans 17 amino acids. This TCR came from a man aged 25 to 40 in good health and CMV-seronegative. Sequenced: PBMCs. The chain uses TRBV27 and TRBJ2-7; D gene unclear. CDR3 coding DNA: TGTGCCAGCAGTTTATTTAACCCCCGGGTTAGCTTCTACGAGCAGTACTTC. It specifies CASSLFNPRVSFYEQYF.